This TCR beta chain was sequenced during a study of blood T cell repertoires in COVID-19 (TCRdb year 2020). For the wider study: Samples from collaborators originated in the United States, Italy and Spain and spanned both the acute and convalescent phases of COVID-19. The material from the prospective study consisted of cDNA or gDNA derived from T cells, B-cell-depleted T cells, or PBMCs. The dataset comprised deeply sampled blood TCRbeta repertoires from subjects exposed to, actively infected with, or recovered from COVID-19. The repertoires were made available in a free public database intended to serve as a resource for research on the immune response to SARS-CoV-2. The samples were drawn from the first 160 participants of the ongoing ImmuneRACE study and from roughly 1,300 subjects provided by 6 global collaborators. Sample metadata almost always included a de-identified subject ID, COVID-19 status, age in years and sex. Where available, HLA class I and class II types were taken from metadata supplied by the sample provider and were not determined by assay-based typing.

Per the germline V gene (reference sequence), LGHDT is the CDR1 and YNNKEL is the CDR2. From its cysteine to its phenylalanine, the CDR3 spans 15 amino acids. The read is trimmed to its CDR3 DNA, 45 bases read in frame from base 1. A distance of 15 bases separates the germline ends of V and J, which lose 4 bases and 3 bases respectively. TCRbeta CDR3 regions were amplified from genomic DNA using the immunoSEQ Assay, a bias-controlled multiplex PCR. In the authors' own workflow: The number of nucleated cells in each sample was estimated from the amplification of reference gene primers within the assay. To quantify the absolute abundance of each unique TCRbeta CDR3 rearrangement, sequence reads were collapsed and filtered. For each sample, productive Simpson clonality was calculated as the square root of Simpson's diversity index over productive rearrangements. Entries here come from immuneACCESS through TCRdb and include only in-frame sequences with V and J called. Some clones fail to appear in such tables; in the studies checked, an unresolved V gene covers under half of the shortfall, and the cause of the remainder is unknown. V, J and clone size derive from that table, while D and trimming were established from the DNA sequence. For this sample the table gives over 70,000 clones, of which 75% to 85% were detected only once. The ten largest clones represent roughly 18% of the sample.

A second Seattle source provided samples from volunteer blood donors who had recovered from COVID-19. Collaborating institutions collected whole blood in K2EDTA tubes following their own protocols. For TCRbeta analysis, collaborators shipped samples as frozen whole blood, isolated PBMCs, or DNA extracted from either of those sample types. Broad study findings and their caveats: How much clinical and demographic metadata was included differed by source and by participant, and the metadata was provided uncurated.

To note about this clone: Its recognized antigen is unknown. Base-call qualities are not available, and no considerably larger clone is one nucleotide away.

This clonotype was sampled from a man between 65 and 85 years old who had recovered from COVID-19. Sequencing was carried out using peripheral blood. The sequence is built from TRBV3-1 (or the pseudogene TRBV3-2) and TRBJ1-1, with a tentative D gene TRBD1 over 5 matching bases. The nucleotide sequence reads as follows: TGTGCCAGCAGCCCGCAACGCGGAGGGGACACTGAAGCTTTCTTT. It codes for CASSPQRGGDTEAFF.